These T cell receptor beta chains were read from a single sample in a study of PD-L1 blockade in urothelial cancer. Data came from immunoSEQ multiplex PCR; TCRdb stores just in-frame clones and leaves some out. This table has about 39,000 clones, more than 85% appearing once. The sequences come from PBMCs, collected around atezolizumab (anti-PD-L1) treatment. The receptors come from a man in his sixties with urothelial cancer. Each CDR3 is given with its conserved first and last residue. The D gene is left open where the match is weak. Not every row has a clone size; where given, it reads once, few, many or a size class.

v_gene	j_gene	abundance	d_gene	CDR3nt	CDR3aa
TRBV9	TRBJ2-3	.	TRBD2	TGTGCCAGCAGCGTTAGCGGGGGGCTAACTAGCACAGATACGCAGTATTTT	CASSVSGGLTSTDTQYF
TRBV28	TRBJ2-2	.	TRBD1	TGTGCCAGCAGCCCCAGGGGGAGAAGCACCGGGGAGCTGTTTTTT	CASSPRGRSTGELFF
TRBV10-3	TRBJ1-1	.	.	TGTGCCATCAGGGCGAACACTGAAGCTTTCTTT	CAIRANTEAFF
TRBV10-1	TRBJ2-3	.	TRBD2	TGCGCCAGCAGTCGACTAGCGGGAGCCAGAGATACGCAGTATTTT	CASSRLAGARDTQYF
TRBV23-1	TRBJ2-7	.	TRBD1	TGCGCCAGCAGTCAATTGTGGACAGGAGTCTACGAGCAGTACTTC	CASSQLWTGVYEQYF
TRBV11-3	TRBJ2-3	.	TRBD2	TGTGCCAGCATGCTCTACGGGGGGGCCGCAGATACGCAGTATTTT	CASMLYGGAADTQYF
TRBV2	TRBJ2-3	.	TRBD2	TGTGCCAGCCTTCAGCGGGAATCCACAGATACGCAGTATTTT	CASLQRESTDTQYF
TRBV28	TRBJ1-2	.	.	TGTGCCAGCACCGAGGAGGGGACGAGTGACTACACCTTC	CASTEEGTSDYTF
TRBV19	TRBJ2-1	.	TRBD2	TGTGCCAGTAGTAAGCTAGCGGGGGGCCCCACGGAGCAGTTCTTC	CASSKLAGGPTEQFF
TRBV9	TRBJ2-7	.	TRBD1	TGTGCCAGCAGCGTAGGTCAAGGGACAGGGCTCGACGAGCAGTACTTC	CASSVGQGTGLDEQYF
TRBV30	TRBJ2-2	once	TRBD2	TGTGCCTGGACTAGCGGAGCCACCGGGGAGCTGTTTTTT	CAWTSGATGELFF
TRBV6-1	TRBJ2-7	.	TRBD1	TGTGCCAGCAGTGAGGACCCCGGGACAGGGTTCGACGAGCAGTACTTC	CASSEDPGTGFDEQYF
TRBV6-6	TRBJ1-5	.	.	TGTGCCAGCAGTTACCTATCAGGGAGCAATCAGCCCCAGCATTTT	CASSYLSGSNQPQHF
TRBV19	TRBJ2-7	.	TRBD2	TGTGCCAGTAGACCCCGGGCGGGGGGCGCCTACGAGCAGTACTTC	CASRPRAGGAYEQYF
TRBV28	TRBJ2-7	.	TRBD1	TGTGCCAGCGGGACAGGGTCCCACGAGCAGTACTTC	CASGTGSHEQYF
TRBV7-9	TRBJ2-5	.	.	TGTGCCAGCAGCCTAAGACAGGACCAAGAGACCCAGTACTTC	CASSLRQDQETQYF
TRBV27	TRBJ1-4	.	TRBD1	TGTGCCAGCAGGTCGTACGACAGGGTAGGAGAAAAACTGTTTTTT	CASRSYDRVGEKLFF